The next 25 T cell receptor beta chains were all read from a single sample in a study of Ad26.COV2.S vaccination and SARS-CoV-2 variants. Indicated treatment: some 19 received Ad26.COV2.S at low or high dose, single or two shots; roughly five received placebo; per-sample allocation not given. Day 63 after the first vaccine or placebo injection was the time point for sampling. The table came from immunoSEQ multiplex PCR; TCRdb's copy has only in-frame clones and leaves some out. The table records about 350,000 clones, about 85% of them present only once. The material sequenced was peripheral blood, taken in a trial of Ad26.COV2.S vaccine versus placebo. The receptors stem from a person between 18 and 65 years old who received the Ad26.COV2.S COVID-19 vaccine or a placebo.

The chain is built from TRBV18 and TRBJ2-4, with TRBD1 as a possible D gene (6 bases). This CDR3 contains 17 residues. From germline, CDR1 is KGHSH and CDR2 LQKENI. Trimming pared 0 bases from V and 3 bases from J, leaving 15 bases between. The CDR3 protein is CASSPPVAGDGKNIQYF. CDR3 nucleotide sequence: TGTGCCAGCTCACCACCTGTAGCAGGGGATGGCAAAAACATTCAGTACTTC.

V gene TRBV5-8 combines with J gene TRBJ1-1, with 9 bases fitting TRBD1. The V gene end was trimmed by 6 bases and the J gene end by 4 bases; junction bases not matched to a gene: 13. CDR1 is SGHTS and CDR2 is YDEGEE in the germline V gene. This CDR3 region has 16 residues. The CDR3 spells CASTTGPGTGTTEAFF. The CDR3 DNA sequence: TGTGCCAGCACCACGGGTCCCGGGACAGGGACCACTGAAGCTTTCTTT.

V is TRBV4-1 and J is TRBJ1-5, with TRBD1 as a possible D gene (5 bases). There are 19 residues in the CDR3. V shed 5 bases and J shed 0 bases, with 23 bases lying between them. Germline V gene data show CDR1 as MGHRA and CDR2 as YSYEKL. CDR3 sequence (DNA): TGCGCCAGCAGCGCTTCAGGGTCCCACGGCGCCAATAGCAATCAGCCCCAGCATTTT. Protein: CASSASGSHGANSNQPQHF.

This chain uses TRBV15 with TRBJ2-2; 8 bases fit TRBD1. The CDR3 length is 15 residues. The V gene's germline CDR1 is LNHNV and CDR2 YYDKDF (reference sequence). The junction had 3 bases not matched to a gene; V was cut back by 0 bases and J by 6 bases. CDR3 in amino acids: CATSRDRGQAGELFF. The CDR3 DNA reads TGTGCCACCAGCAGAGACAGGGGACAGGCCGGGGAGCTGTTTTTT.

The chain employs TRBV4-1 and TRBJ2-3; 11 nucleotides agree with TRBD2. CDR1 MGHRA and CDR2 YSYEKL come from the germline V gene. With 6 bases clipped from V and 3 bases from J, the junction kept 5 bases outside the gene matches. The CDR3 is 15 amino acids. The CDR3 bases are TGCGCCAGCAGGTGGTCTAGCGGGGGGACAGATACGCAGTATTTT. This sequence encodes CASRWSSGGTDTQYF.

This clone has only a few counts. The genes are TRBV29-1 and TRBJ1-1, with D maybe TRBD1 (5 bases). Trimming left V 4 bases short and J 4 bases short, with 13 bases between. Germline CDR1 and CDR2: SQVTM and ANQGSEA. This CDR3 is 13 amino acids long. The CDR3 is CSVGYRSGTEAFF. CDR3 bases: TGCAGCGTTGGATACAGGTCTGGCACTGAAGCTTTCTTT.

CDR3 sequence reads: CASSPTGGVYEQYF. CDR3 in DNA: TGTGCCAGCTCACCGACAGGGGGAGTCTACGAGCAGTACTTC. The V and J genes are TRBV18 and TRBJ2-7; 9 bases match TRBD1. V shed 3 bases, J shed 3 bases, and the junction held 3 bases outside the gene matches. The CDR3 is 14 amino acids. The V gene's germline CDR1 is KGHSH and CDR2 LQKENI.

As regards this clone: Additional DNA sequences in this sample encode the identical CDR3. The chain carries TRBV5-1 and TRBJ1-5; 8 nucleotides agree with TRBD1. The junction had 2 bases not matched to a gene; V was cut back by 4 bases and J by 2 bases. Germline CDR1 SGHRS, CDR2 YFSETQ. The CDR3 loop spans 14 amino acids. Here the CDR3 reads CASSPGQGNQPQHF. The CDR3 DNA sequence: TGCGCCAGCAGCCCGGGACAGGGCAATCAGCCCCAGCATTTT. The variable domain in full, completed from reference TRBV5-1 and TRBJ1-5, reads KAGVTQTPRYLIKTRGQQVTLSCSPISGHRSVSWYQQTPGQGLQFLFEYFSETQRNKGNFPGRFSGRQFSNSRSEMNVSTLELGDSALYLCASSPGQGNQPQHFGDGTRLSIL.

CDR3 DNA: TGTGCCAGTAGCTGGGACAGGGGGGGCACTGAAGCTTTCTTT. This translates into CASSWDRGGTEAFF. The rearrangement links TRBV19 to TRBJ1-1; 11 nucleotides match TRBD1. Germline-derived CDR1 and CDR2 are LNHDA and SQIVND (reference sequence). The CDR3 extends over 14 amino acids. V lost 6 bases and J lost 4; bases outside the gene matches: 4.

This clone showed up just once. The chain recombines TRBV7-2 with TRBJ1-6, with a weak D call TRBD1 (5 bases). The CDR3 is made up of 14 amino acids. Per the germline V gene, CDR1 is SGHTA and CDR2 is FQGNSA. V lost 6 bases to trimming and J lost 9 bases, with 15 bases between them. The CDR3 region has the DNA TGTGCCAGCAGGACTAGGGACGGCTTTTCACCCCTCCACTTT. Translating gives CASRTRDGFSPLHF.

The chain links TRBV4-1 to TRBJ2-5, with D possibly called TRBD1 or TRBD2 (5 bases each). This CDR3 has 13 amino acids. V gave up 7 bases and J gave up 4 bases, with 13 bases separating them. CDR1 and CDR2 from the germline V gene are MGHRA and YSYEKL. The CDR3 loop reads CASKKEGIETQYF. The DNA of the CDR3 is TGCGCCAGCAAGAAAGAGGGGATAGAGACCCAGTACTTC.

The chain employs TRBV12-5 and TRBJ2-7; D not certain. The CDR3 has 12 residues. V gave up 6 bases and J gave up 2 bases, with 8 bases separating them. CDR1 is LGHNT, CDR2 FRNRAP, per germline. DNA for the CDR3: TGTGCTAGTGGCCAACGAACCTACGAGCAGTACTTC. Protein product: CASGQRTYEQYF.

The genes are TRBV13 and TRBJ2-7; D is unclear. Trimming removed 6 bases at V and 0 bases at J, with 6 bases between. Germline V gene lookup returns CDR1 PRHDT and CDR2 FYEKMQ (reference sequence). The CDR3 runs 12 residues. As DNA, the CDR3 is TGTGCCAGCAGTGGTCCCTCCTACGAGCAGTACTTC. It encodes CASSGPSYEQYF.

This chain uses TRBV15 with TRBJ1-4; 7 bases agree with TRBD1. Germline V lookup: CDR1 LNHNV, CDR2 YYDKDF (reference sequence). J was trimmed by 8 bases and V by 0 bases; bases with no gene match: 6. There are 15 residues in the CDR3. CDR3 protein: CATSRDLGGGEKLFF. The CDR3 nucleotides read TGTGCCACCAGCAGAGATCTGGGAGGGGGCGAAAAACTGTTTTTT.

The chain is built from TRBV9 and TRBJ2-2, with TRBD1 as a possible D gene (7 bases). Trimming left V 0 bases short and J 7 bases short, with 16 bases between. Germline lookup yields CDR1 SGDLS and CDR2 YYNGEE. The CDR3 totals 16 residues. The CDR3 sequence is CASSVAPAGGIGELFF. CDR3 DNA: TGTGCCAGCAGCGTAGCTCCGGCAGGGGGGATCGGGGAGCTGTTTTTT.

This chain connects TRBV27 to TRBJ2-6, with D perhaps being TRBD1 or TRBD2 (6 bases each). Germline V lookup: CDR1 MNHEY, CDR2 SMNVEV (reference sequence). V was cut by 5 bases and J by 6 bases, with 14 bases left in between. The CDR3 length is 15 residues. The CDR3 here is CASSPGGLSANVLTF. The CDR3 nucleotides read TGTGCCAGCAGTCCCGGGGGCCTATCGGCCAACGTCCTGACTTTC.

The CDR3 DNA reads TGTGCCAGCAGTTTCTGGACGACAGGGGGAACAGATACGCAGTATTTT. Its protein is CASSFWTTGGTDTQYF. The chain combines TRBV27 with TRBJ2-3; 9 bases line up with TRBD1. The CDR3 spans 16 residues. V gave up 3 bases and J gave up 3 bases; unmatched junction bases: 7. CDR1 is MNHEY, CDR2 SMNVEV, per germline (reference sequence).

V is TRBV19 and J is TRBJ2-7, with D possibly TRBD2 on 6 matching bases. Germline values: CDR1 LNHDA, CDR2 SQIVND (reference sequence). Trimming removed 0 bases from V and 0 bases from J, with 6 bases in between. This CDR3 contains 14 residues. The CDR3 DNA is TGTGCCAGTAGTATAGACGGGAGCTCCTACGAGCAGTACTTC. It codes for CASSIDGSSYEQYF.

J is TRBJ1-4 and V is TRBV18; 7 positions match TRBD1. Per germline, CDR1 KGHSH and CDR2 LQKENI. The CDR3 runs to 15 residues. The J segment lost 6 bases and the V segment lost 5 bases, leaving 9 bases of the junction unmatched. The CDR3 coding sequence is TGTGCCAGCTCAACATGGACAGGAGATGATGAAAAACTGTTTTTT. It translates to CASSTWTGDDEKLFF.

This clone was picked up one time. The rearrangement joins TRBV10-1 to TRBJ2-2, with 10 bases matching TRBD1. V lost 6 bases, J lost 4 bases, and 17 bases stayed unmatched. Germline V gives CDR1 WNHNN, CDR2 SYGVQD (reference sequence). This CDR3 is built from 19 residues. The CDR3 protein is CASSDVGQGRRSVTGELFF. In DNA form, the CDR3 reads TGCGCCAGCAGCGATGTGGGACAGGGGAGAAGGTCGGTCACCGGGGAGCTGTTTTTT.

This clone was found a few times. The gene calls are TRBV7-8 and TRBJ1-2; D gene unclear. Trimming left V 2 bases short and J 4 bases short, with 23 bases between. The CDR3 runs 18 residues. Germline V gene lookup returns CDR1 SGHVS and CDR2 FQNEAQ. In nucleotides, the CDR3 is TGTGCCAGCAGCTTAATCGCCGTAGCAAATTCAGCATCCTATGGCTACACCTTC. It translates to CASSLIAVANSASYGYTF.

This sequence joins TRBV3-1 (or the pseudogene TRBV3-2) and TRBJ2-7, with D hard to call. The CDR3 runs to 15 residues. Germline V gives CDR1 LGHDT, CDR2 YNNKEL (reference sequence). Trimming removed 0 bases at V and 3 bases at J, with 12 bases between. The CDR3 reads CASSQEPMGNYEQYF. CDR3 coding DNA: TGTGCCAGCAGCCAAGAGCCCATGGGGAACTACGAGCAGTACTTC.

The chain links TRBV11-3 to TRBJ2-5; 8 nucleotides line up with TRBD2. V dropped 3 bases and J dropped 2; count of bases not matched to a gene: 5. The CDR3 runs 15 residues. Germline-derived CDR1 and CDR2 are SGHNT and YENEEA. The CDR3 nucleotides are TGTGCCAGCAGCTTTCTAGCGGGTAATCAAGAGACCCAGTACTTC. Amino acid sequence: CASSFLAGNQETQYF. The entire variable domain, with the rest obtained from reference TRBV11-3 and TRBJ2-5, is as follows: EAGVVQSPRYKIIEKKQPVAFWCNPISGHNTLYWYLQNLGQGPELLIRYENEEAVDDSQLPKDRFSAERLKGVDSTLKIQPAELGDSAVYLCASSFLAGNQETQYFGPGTRLLVL.

The gene calls are TRBV7-8 and TRBJ2-3; TRBD1 matches 10 bases. CDR1 is SGHVS and CDR2 is FQNEAQ in the germline V gene. The length of the CDR3 is 16 residues. V dropped 10 bases and J dropped 2; count of bases not matched to a gene: 12. CDR3 amino acids: CAILPRQGAFTDTQYF. CDR3 nucleotide sequence: TGTGCCATCCTCCCCCGACAGGGGGCTTTCACAGATACGCAGTATTTT.

The chain couples TRBV18 to TRBJ2-1, with D possibly being TRBD1 or TRBD2 (6 bases each). There are 15 residues in the CDR3. Germline V gene lookup returns CDR1 KGHSH and CDR2 LQKENI. The germline V and J ends were trimmed by 0 bases and 7 bases, with 13 bases remaining between them. The CDR3 bases are TGTGCCAGCTCACCACCGGGGGGCGCTGGTAATGAGCAGTTCTTC. It translates to CASSPPGGAGNEQFF.